This entry describes one TCR beta chain. This record comes from a study of blood T cell repertoires in COVID-19. Study information: COVID-19 samples, acute and convalescent, were from the United States, Italy and Spain. PBMCs, B-cell-depleted T cells, or T cells provided the cDNA or gDNA that made up the material.

The CDR3 runs 14 residues. V lost 5 bases and J lost 5; bases outside the gene matches: 10. Germline CDR1 SGHRS, CDR2 YFSETQ. In the original workflow: By means of reference gene primer amplification, nucleated cell counts were estimated. Assay used: immunoSEQ multiplex PCR; TCRdb lists only in-frame clones, some missing. That table furnishes V, J and clone size, whereas the DNA furnished D and trimming. The repertoire holds 250,000 to 300,000 clones, with approximately 82% as singletons. The chain links TRBV5-1 to TRBJ2-7; TRBD1 agrees at 7 bases. This sequence was found in an elderly man with acute or convalescent COVID-19. Sequences were obtained from peripheral blood. The DNA for the CDR3 is TGCGCCAGCAGTAGAGGGGGCGGTGATAACGAGCAGTACTTC. As protein: CASSRGGGDNEQYF.